The clone carrying this T cell receptor (beta chain) has ten or more counts. What it binds is not known. From the RT-PCR reads, TCRdb called clonotypes with MiXCR, one entry per CDR3 protein. There are 800,000 to 1,000,000 distinct CDR3 sequences in the sample; 21% occur only once, and 10% to 13% lies in the top ten. These data originate in a study of response to subunit inactivated influenza vaccine. The study's findings and limits: Few new T cells, the authors suggested, are recruited by each seasonal influenza vaccination.

Trimming removed 6 bases from V and 0 bases from J, with 9 bases in between. From germline, CDR1 is DFQATT and CDR2 SNEGSKA (reference sequence). The CDR3 spans 13 residues. The source is a man in his fifties or sixties who received an inactivated influenza vaccine. The specimen comprised PBMCs from blood, sampled more than 4 days after vaccination. The chain recombines TRBV20-1 with TRBJ2-4, with D unclear. CDR3 sequence: CSAASRAKNIQYF. CDR3 nucleotide sequence: TGCAGTGCAGCGAGTCGAGCCAAAAACATTCAGTACTTC.